These 21 T cell receptor beta chains were all obtained from the same sample, sequenced in a study of T cells in Graves' hyperthyroidism and ophthalmopathy. Amplified TCR beta CDR3 regions came from RNA transcripts. First-round RT-PCR of the TCR CDR3 relied on the HTBI primer set. Via MiXCR, TCRdb re-called the multiplex PCR reads, giving one row per CDR3 protein. This table holds a few hundred thousand distinct CDR3 sequences, approximately 17% found once. The sample comprised blood. These receptor sequences come from a woman aged 55-69 years with Graves' ophthalmopathy.

In this sample, this clonotype turned up many times. The genes are TRBV10-1 and TRBJ2-3; a possible D gene is TRBD2 (5 bases). Per the germline V gene, CDR1 is WNHNN and CDR2 is SYGVQD (reference sequence). V was pared by 5 bases and J by 2 bases, with 17 bases between. The CDR3 extends over 16 amino acids. The CDR3 spells CASSSAAGAVTDTQYF. Here the CDR3 DNA reads TGCGCCAGCAGTTCTGCGGCGGGTGCAGTCACAGATACGCAGTATTTT.

This sequence joins TRBV6-2 or TRBV6-3 and TRBJ2-7; D perhaps matches TRBD1 (5 bases). Trimming removed 4 bases at V and 2 bases at J, with 9 bases between. The V gene's germline CDR1 is MNHEY and CDR2 SVGEGT. The CDR3 is 13 amino acids. CDR3 residues: CASSLGHTYEQYF. The CDR3 DNA sequence: TGTGCCAGCAGTTTAGGACACACCTACGAGCAGTACTTC.

The chain carries TRBV18 and TRBJ1-4; D unclear. The CDR3 has 14 amino acids. Trimming left V 4 bases short and J 5 bases short, with 11 bases between. The germline gives CDR1 KGHSH, CDR2 LQKENI. The CDR3 loop reads CASSRAAGNEKLFF. CDR3 DNA sequence: TGTGCCAGCTCACGGGCGGCCGGAAATGAAAAACTGTTTTTT.

The rearrangement links TRBV19 to TRBJ1-1; tentatively, D is TRBD1 (5 bases). The length of the CDR3 is 14 residues. Germline CDR1 is LNHDA and CDR2 is SQIVND (reference sequence). Trimming took off 6 bases at V and 5 bases at J, with 16 bases between the two ends. The CDR3 coding sequence is TGTGCCAGTAGGTTACCCGGGGGGGGGACTGAAGCTTTCTTT. Amino acids: CASRLPGGGTEAFF.

This chain joins TRBV5-1 and TRBJ2-2; D assignment may be TRBD1 or TRBD2 (6 bases each). This CDR3 is 15 amino acids long. Looked up from germline, CDR1 is SGHRS and CDR2 is YFSETQ. Trimming left V 4 bases short and J 0 bases short, with 10 bases between. The CDR3 here is CASSEGGPNTGELFF. CDR3 nucleotides: TGCGCCAGCAGCGAGGGGGGCCCGAACACCGGGGAGCTGTTTTTT. Using reference TRBV5-1 and TRBJ2-2 for the parts outside the CDR3, the full variable domain is KAGVTQTPRYLIKTRGQQVTLSCSPISGHRSVSWYQQTPGQGLQFLFEYFSETQRNKGNFPGRFSGRQFSNSRSEMNVSTLELGDSALYLCASSEGGPNTGELFFGEGSRLTVL.

This clonotype has ten or more counts. The genes are TRBV18 and TRBJ2-7; D is undetermined. Germline CDR1 is KGHSH and CDR2 is LQKENI. The CDR3 is 14 residues long. Trimming took off 2 bases at V and 0 bases at J, with 8 bases between the two ends. CDR3 sequence: CASSPSVTSYEQYF. DNA of the CDR3: TGTGCCAGCTCACCATCCGTTACCTCCTACGAGCAGTACTTC.

In its sample, this clonotype was seen many times. The chain carries TRBV7-2 and TRBJ2-2; D is undetermined. The CDR3 is 13 amino acids. Trimming took 2 bases from V and 6 from J, leaving 7 bases between them. CDR1 SGHTA and CDR2 FQGNSA come from the germline V gene. CDR3 sequence (DNA): TGTGCCAGCAGCTTAACTAAGGCCGGGGAGCTGTTTTTT. Amino acids: CASSLTKAGELFF. The entire variable domain, with the rest obtained from reference TRBV7-2 and TRBJ2-2, is as follows: GAGVSQSPSNKVTEKGKDVELRCDPISGHTALYWYRQSLGQGLEFLIYFQGNSAPDKSGLPSDRFSAERTGGSVSTLTIQRTQQEDSAVYLCASSLTKAGELFFGEGSRLTVL.

This clonotype has a handful of counts. The J gene is TRBJ1-2, the V gene TRBV11-2; D not certain. Germline lookup yields CDR1 SGHAT and CDR2 FQNNGV. Trimming took off 0 bases at V and 5 bases at J, with 7 bases between the two ends. The CDR3 is 13 residues long. The CDR3 loop is CASSLDIGYGYTF. CDR3 bases: TGTGCCAGCAGCTTAGATATTGGGTATGGCTACACCTTC.

This clonotype was seen many times. The chain joins TRBV4-3 to TRBJ2-4; 8 bases are a match to TRBD1. Looked up from germline, CDR1 is LGHNA and CDR2 is YSLEER. Trimming took 3 bases from V and 8 from J; bases not matched to a gene: 9. The CDR3 runs to 15 residues. CDR3 region: CASSHLWTGKDIQYF. In nucleotides, the CDR3 is TGCGCCAGCAGCCACCTTTGGACAGGGAAAGACATTCAGTACTTC.

This clonotype appeared many times. Written as DNA, the CDR3 is TGCAGTGCTAGAAGACAGGGGGCGCATAATGAGCAGTTCTTC. Protein: CSARRQGAHNEQFF. The gene calls are TRBV20-1 and TRBJ2-1; 10 bases are a match to TRBD1. The CDR3 has 14 amino acids. Germline V gives CDR1 DFQATT, CDR2 SNEGSKA (reference sequence). The V segment lost 2 bases and the J segment 7 bases; nucleotides outside the gene matches: 5.

Comment on this clonotype: A single base separates this from a much larger clone, so it may be a read error. CDR3 protein: CASRSLQWGLSTEAFF. The CDR3 coding sequence is TGTGCCAGCAGATCCCTACAGTGGGGGCTGAGCACTGAAGCTTTCTTT. The V gene is TRBV12-3 or TRBV12-4, the J gene TRBJ1-1, with a tentative D call TRBD1 (6 bases). The CDR3 runs to 16 residues. Trimming cost V 6 bases and J 4 bases, with 21 bases left between them.

This clonotype was seen repeatedly, ten times or more. This chain links TRBV28 with TRBJ1-3; D gene unclear. The V end was cut by 1 base, the J end by 2 bases, with 6 bases between. This CDR3 is 14 amino acids long. Germline loops: CDR1 MDHEN, CDR2 SYDVKM. CDR3 in DNA: TGTGCCAGCAGTTTATATCATCCTGGAAACACCATATATTTT. It specifies CASSLYHPGNTIYF.

J is TRBJ2-6 and V is TRBV6-2 or TRBV6-3; D is unclear. Germline V gene lookup returns CDR1 MNHEY and CDR2 SVGEGT. The CDR3 spans 15 residues. V was clipped by 2 bases and J by 0 bases, with 5 bases between them. CDR3 protein: CASSYQFSGANVLTF. CDR3 DNA sequence: TGTGCCAGCAGTTACCAGTTCTCTGGGGCCAACGTCCTGACTTTC.

The rearrangement joins TRBV10-3 to TRBJ1-3; D not certain. CDR1 ENHRY and CDR2 SYGVKD come from the germline V gene. Trimming removed 10 bases from V and 2 bases from J, with 21 bases in between. The CDR3 runs to 16 residues. This CDR3 is CANPLERRLAGNTIYF. CDR3 in DNA: TGTGCCAACCCTTTGGAGAGGCGATTGGCTGGAAACACCATATATTTT.

J is TRBJ2-7 and V is TRBV3-1; TRBD2 aligns across 13 bases. The CDR3 runs 15 residues. The germline CDR1 and CDR2 sequences are LGHDT and YNNKEL (reference sequence). Losses at the gene ends were 4 bases for V and 4 bases for J; bases not matched to a gene: 4. The CDR3 loop reads CASSRTSGGVYEQYF. For the CDR3, the DNA is TGTGCCAGCAGCCGGACTAGCGGGGGCGTATACGAGCAGTACTTC.

This clonotype was seen a handful of times. The CDR3 spells CSASLRVMYNEQFF. In nucleotides, the CDR3 is TGCAGTGCTAGCCTTCGGGTCATGTACAATGAGCAGTTCTTC. The genes are TRBV20-1 and TRBJ2-1, with D hard to call. CDR1 DFQATT and CDR2 SNEGSKA come from the germline V gene (reference sequence). The CDR3 length is 14 residues. Trimming removed 3 bases at V and 4 bases at J, with 13 bases between.

This chain joins TRBV6-1 and TRBJ1-2, with 9 nucleotides matching TRBD1. Germline CDR1 MNHNS, CDR2 SASEGT. Germline trimming cut 6 bases from V and 8 bases from J; bases unmatched to any gene: 7. This CDR3 spans 13 amino acids. In nucleotides, the CDR3 is TGTGCCAGCAGCTCCGGGACAGGGCTCGGCTACACCTTC. The encoded protein is CASSSGTGLGYTF.

The chain recombines TRBV5-1 with TRBJ2-7; D possibly corresponds to TRBD2 (5 bases). V was trimmed by 3 bases and J by 0 bases, leaving 13 bases between them. The germline gives CDR1 SGHRS, CDR2 YFSETQ. The CDR3 is 15 residues long. CDR3 region: CASSWTSQSSYEQYF. DNA of the CDR3: TGCGCCAGCAGCTGGACTTCCCAAAGCTCCTACGAGCAGTACTTC.

The chain links TRBV4-1 to TRBJ2-4, with D possibly called TRBD1 or TRBD2 (5 bases each). Trimming took off 3 bases at V and 0 bases at J, with 6 bases between the two ends. Germline CDR1 is MGHRA and CDR2 is YSYEKL. The CDR3 length is 14 residues. This CDR3 is CASSQGEAKNIQYF. The CDR3 DNA is TGCGCCAGCAGCCAGGGGGAAGCCAAAAACATTCAGTACTTC.

This clonotype has a count of ten or more. The gene calls are TRBV20-1 and TRBJ1-5; no firm D call. The length of the CDR3 is 13 residues. From germline, CDR1 is DFQATT and CDR2 SNEGSKA (reference sequence). The germline V and J ends were trimmed by 0 bases and 4 bases, with 7 bases remaining between them. The CDR3 DNA is TGCAGTGCTAGAGATGTTCCGAATCAGCCCCAGCATTTT. Protein sequence: CSARDVPNQPQHF.

CDR3 loop: CSVESGADTQYF. CDR3 nucleotide sequence: TGCAGCGTTGAATCGGGGGCAGATACGCAGTATTTT. This chain links TRBV29-1 with TRBJ2-3; perhaps TRBD2 as D (6 bases). From germline, CDR1 is SQVTM and CDR2 ANQGSEA. V lost 2 bases, J lost 4 bases, and 7 bases lay in between. The CDR3 is 12 amino acids.